The 32 T cell receptor beta chains listed next were all sequenced from one sample in a study of T cell changes during pregnancy in multiple sclerosis. Some clones are missing from TCRdb's copy, which holds only in-frame ones; the method was immunoSEQ multiplex PCR. Among fewer than 90,000 clones, 80% to 95% were seen once, and the ten largest hold around 1.4%. The sequencing here drew on peripheral blood, taken in the third trimester of pregnancy. The receptors derive from a female donor in good health, enrolled as a control in a pregnancy study.

The chain joins TRBV28 to TRBJ1-1, with 8 nucleotides matching TRBD1. The germline V gene has CDR1 MDHEN and CDR2 SYDVKM. V trimming: 1 base; J trimming: 4 bases; junction bases outside the gene matches: 2. The CDR3 is 14 residues long. CDR3 nucleotide sequence: TGTGCCAGCAGTTTATCTACAGGGGGCACTGAAGCTTTCTTT. Protein product: CASSLSTGGTEAFF. The entire variable domain, with the rest obtained from reference TRBV28 and TRBJ1-1, is as follows: DVKVTQSSRYLVKRTGEKVFLECVQDMDHENMFWYRQDPGLGLRLIYFSYDVKMKEKGDIPEGYSVSREKKERFSLILESASTNQTSMYLCASSLSTGGTEAFFGQGTRLTVV.

This clone has a handful of counts. The V gene is TRBV2, the J gene TRBJ2-1; 9 bases map to TRBD1. Trimming at V came to 5 bases and at J to 5 bases, leaving 10 bases not matched to a gene. The CDR3 sequence is 16 residues long. Germline assignment: CDR1 SNHLY and CDR2 FYNNEI. CDR3 residues: CASSKGWTGADNEQFF. CDR3 coding DNA: TGTGCCAGCAGTAAGGGGTGGACAGGGGCGGACAATGAGCAGTTCTTC.

This clone has a single count. This sequence joins TRBV5-1 and TRBJ1-4, with TRBD1 matching over 7 bases. The CDR3 is 15 amino acids. CDR1 and CDR2 (germline): SGHRS, YFSETQ. The J segment lost 4 bases and the V segment lost 0 bases, leaving 3 bases of the junction unmatched. The CDR3 coding sequence is TGCGCCAGCAGCTTGGGGGACAGATTTAATGAAAAACTGTTTTTT. This translates into CASSLGDRFNEKLFF.

The chain combines TRBV9 with TRBJ2-3; D not certain. Germline CDR1 is SGDLS and CDR2 is YYNGEE. The CDR3 sequence is 14 residues long. V was shortened by 0 bases and J by 0 bases, with 5 bases between the two germline ends. Here the CDR3 reads CASSVETSTDTQYF. DNA of the CDR3: TGTGCCAGCAGCGTAGAAACTAGCACAGATACGCAGTATTTT.

The chain employs TRBV2 and TRBJ2-1; 8 bases agree with TRBD2. The ends lost 4 bases at V and 9 bases at J; junction bases unmatched: 11. This CDR3 region has 15 residues. Germline values: CDR1 SNHLY, CDR2 FYNNEI. In DNA, the CDR3 is TGTGCCAGCAGTGGGGCGGGAGCGGGGGTTGGTGAGCAGTTCTTC. It translates to CASSGAGAGVGEQFF.

V is TRBV9 and J is TRBJ2-2; a possible D gene is TRBD2 (6 bases). With 4 bases removed from V and 6 bases from J, the gap between germline ends came to 13 bases. The CDR3 totals 14 residues. Germline CDR1 reads SGDLS; CDR2 reads YYNGEE. The CDR3 loop reads CASSSPSGAGELFF. DNA of the CDR3: TGTGCCAGCAGCTCCCCTTCGGGGGCCGGGGAGCTGTTTTTT.

The chain couples TRBV5-1 to TRBJ2-7; TRBD1 agrees at 9 bases. Germline loops: CDR1 SGHRS, CDR2 YFSETQ. The junction had 5 bases not matched to a gene; V was cut back by 4 bases and J by 3 bases. The CDR3 is made up of 14 amino acids. Written as DNA, the CDR3 is TGCGCCAGCAGCGGCGCGGGACAGGGCTACGAGCAGTACTTC. Its translation: CASSGAGQGYEQYF.

V and J are TRBV19 and TRBJ1-5, with a possible D match to TRBD1 (5 bases). CDR1 is LNHDA, CDR2 SQIVND, per germline (reference sequence). This CDR3 region has 13 residues. Trimming left V 4 bases short and J 5 bases short, with 9 bases between. The CDR3 bases are TGTGCCAGTAGTACCACCAGGGATCAGCCCCAGCATTTT. Its translation is CASSTTRDQPQHF.

J is TRBJ1-2 and V is TRBV5-4; 11 bases align to TRBD1. The CDR3 totals 14 residues. J lost 6 bases, V lost 4 bases, and 5 bases had no gene match. The germline V gene encodes CDR1 SGHNT and CDR2 YYREEE (reference sequence). This CDR3 reads CASSGGQGGHGYTF. The CDR3 DNA is TGTGCCAGCAGCGGGGGACAGGGGGGGCATGGCTACACCTTC.

The chain links TRBV7-7 to TRBJ2-2; 7 bases are shared with TRBD1. After removal of 5 bases from V and 1 base from J, the junction contained 1 base not matched to a gene. Germline-derived CDR1 and CDR2 are SSHAT and FNYEAQ (reference sequence). This CDR3 spans 14 amino acids. The CDR3 DNA reads TGTGCCAGCAGCCGACAGGGGAACACCGGGGAGCTGTTTTTT. Translating gives CASSRQGNTGELFF. The whole variable domain, remainder taken from reference TRBV7-7 and TRBJ2-2, is GAGVSQSPRYKVTKRGQDVTLRCDPISSHATLYWYQQALGQGPEFLTYFNYEAQPDKSGLPSDRFSAERPEGSISTLTIQRTEQRDSAMYRCASSRQGNTGELFFGEGSRLTVL.

This chain joins TRBV19 and TRBJ2-1, with 10 bases identical to TRBD2. J gave up 4 bases and V 4 bases, and 1 base lay outside the gene matches. The CDR3 runs 14 residues. CDR1 is LNHDA and CDR2 is SQIVND in the germline V gene (reference sequence). CDR3 region: CASSSSGRYNEQFF. The CDR3 DNA is TGTGCCAGTAGTAGTAGCGGGAGGTACAATGAGCAGTTCTTC.

This chain links TRBV5-6 with TRBJ1-4; D possibly corresponds to TRBD1 (6 bases). V lost 6 bases to trimming and J lost 5 bases, with 20 bases between them. CDR3 length: 16 amino acids. The germline V gene encodes CDR1 SGHDT and CDR2 YYEEEE. CDR3 in amino acids: CASIQIAGGPNEKLFF. The CDR3, as DNA: TGTGCCAGCATCCAAATTGCGGGGGGCCCGAATGAAAAACTGTTTTTT.

The CDR3 sequence is CASSLSQGAGYGYTF. For the CDR3, the DNA is TGTGCCAGCAGCTTAAGTCAGGGGGCCGGCTATGGCTACACCTTC. The chain is built from TRBV5-5 and TRBJ1-2; 8 positions agree with TRBD1. Unmatched junction bases numbered 7, after V lost 2 bases and J lost 4 bases. Germline V CDR1 and CDR2: SGHKS, YYEKEE (reference sequence). The CDR3 totals 15 residues.

The chain links TRBV6-6 to TRBJ1-1, with D perhaps TRBD1 (5 bases). Germline-derived CDR1 and CDR2 are MNHNY and SVGAGI (reference sequence). V was pared by 5 bases and J by 3 bases, with 10 bases between. The CDR3 has 13 residues. CDR3: CASSKGRYTEAFF. CDR3 DNA sequence: TGTGCCAGCAGTAAGGGGAGGTACACTGAAGCTTTCTTT.

The J gene is TRBJ2-3, the V gene TRBV18; D gene uncertain. Per germline, CDR1 KGHSH and CDR2 LQKENI. Trimming left V 0 bases short and J 2 bases short, with 9 bases between. The CDR3 contains 15 residues. This CDR3 reads CASSPPSANTDTQYF. The CDR3 DNA reads as TGTGCCAGCTCACCACCGAGTGCAAACACAGATACGCAGTATTTT.

The chain uses TRBV5-6 and TRBJ1-2, with D uncertain. Germline CDR1 and CDR2: SGHDT and YYEEEE. The CDR3 is 12 amino acids. The V and J ends lost 2 bases and 3 bases respectively, with 5 bases between them. The CDR3 sequence is CASSLRDYGYTF. The CDR3 DNA is TGTGCCAGCAGCTTACGAGACTATGGCTACACCTTC.

The chain employs TRBV2 and TRBJ2-1; TRBD1 aligns across 11 bases. Germline V gene lookup returns CDR1 SNHLY and CDR2 FYNNEI. The CDR3 runs 14 residues. Unmatched junction bases numbered 6, after V lost 7 bases and J lost 7 bases. CDR3 region: CASKGTGGKNEQFF. As DNA, the CDR3 is TGTGCCAGCAAGGGGACAGGGGGTAAAAATGAGCAGTTCTTC.

CDR3: CASSSDSAGANVLTF. CDR3 DNA sequence: TGCGCCAGCAGCTCCGACAGTGCTGGGGCCAACGTCCTGACTTTC. V usage is TRBV5-1 and J usage is TRBJ2-6; D possibly corresponds to TRBD1 (5 bases). Deletions cut 3 bases from V and 2 bases from J, with 9 bases between. Germline assignment: CDR1 SGHRS and CDR2 YFSETQ. The CDR3 contains 15 residues.

This rearrangement joins TRBV6-6 to TRBJ2-2, with a tentative D call TRBD1 (5 bases). The V and J ends lost 5 bases and 6 bases respectively, with 10 bases between them. Germline V gene lookup returns CDR1 MNHNY and CDR2 SVGAGI (reference sequence). This CDR3 region has 13 residues. The CDR3 here is CASSTQGSGELFF. For the CDR3, the DNA is TGTGCCAGCAGTACTCAGGGATCCGGGGAGCTGTTTTTT.

The CDR3 loop reads CASYGGQGYEQYF. CDR3 nucleotides: TGCGCCAGCTACGGGGGACAGGGCTACGAGCAGTACTTC. The chain joins TRBV10-1 to TRBJ2-7; TRBD1 aligns across 9 bases. V dropped 8 bases and J dropped 3; count of bases not matched to a gene: 5. This CDR3 is 13 amino acids long. The germline V gene has CDR1 WNHNN and CDR2 SYGVQD (reference sequence).

The V gene is TRBV11-3, the J gene TRBJ2-1; TRBD2 aligns across 10 bases. Germline trimming cut 5 bases from V and 6 bases from J; bases unmatched to any gene: 7. Germline CDR1 SGHNT, CDR2 YENEEA. The CDR3 consists of 15 residues. The CDR3 region has the DNA TGTGCCAGCAGCCCCACCGGGACTAGCGCCAATGAGCAGTTCTTC. It is translated as CASSPTGTSANEQFF.

The rearrangement uses TRBV7-2 and TRBJ2-3; 12 nucleotides agree with TRBD2. The J segment lost 1 base and the V segment lost 4 bases, leaving 12 bases of the junction unmatched. From germline, CDR1 is SGHTA and CDR2 FQGNSA. This CDR3 comprises 19 residues. CDR3 region: CASSSPGLAGRGGTDTQYF. The CDR3 DNA sequence: TGTGCCAGCAGCTCTCCGGGACTAGCGGGCCGAGGCGGCACAGATACGCAGTATTTT.

The count of this clone is one. The chain is built from TRBV28 and TRBJ1-5; tentative D call: TRBD1 (5 bases). The germline V gene encodes CDR1 MDHEN and CDR2 SYDVKM. This CDR3 contains 15 residues. With 5 bases removed from V and 9 bases from J, the gap between germline ends came to 20 bases. The CDR3 reads CASSPNRYLERPQHF. The CDR3 coding sequence is TGTGCCAGCAGTCCTAACAGGTACCTCGAAAGGCCCCAGCATTTT.

The chain combines TRBV5-1 with TRBJ1-3; D ambiguous. Trimming removed 3 bases at V and 0 bases at J, with 7 bases between. The CDR3 loop spans 14 amino acids. Germline V gene sequence: CDR1 SGHRS, CDR2 YFSETQ. CDR3 nucleotides: TGCGCCAGCAGCTCCGAGGGCTCTGGAAACACCATATATTTT. Translated, it gives CASSSEGSGNTIYF.

This chain links TRBV21-1 with TRBJ2-3; the listed D gene, TRBD2, was not tested against the DNA. TRBV21-1 is given as a pseudogene. This CDR3 is 14 amino acids long. In DNA form, the CDR3 reads TGTGCCAGCAGCAATAAGCGGGAATCAGATACGCAGTATTTT. Translated, it gives CASSNKRESDTQYF.

This sequence joins TRBV5-5 and TRBJ2-4; the D gene is possibly TRBD2 (7 bases). CDR1 and CDR2 (germline): SGHKS, YYEKEE (reference sequence). With 2 bases removed from V and 6 bases from J, the gap between germline ends came to 12 bases. The CDR3 totals 14 residues. In nucleotides, the CDR3 is TGTGCCAGCAGCTTCGGGGGGCGCGGAAACATTCAGTACTTC. Its protein is CASSFGGRGNIQYF.

This chain links TRBV15 with TRBJ2-7; TRBD2 matches 8 bases. Losses at the gene ends were 3 bases for V and 8 bases for J; bases not matched to a gene: 12. Germline V gene lookup returns CDR1 LNHNV and CDR2 YYDKDF (reference sequence). This CDR3 has 15 residues. The CDR3 loop is CATSRPAGGDNKQYF. DNA for the CDR3: TGTGCCACCAGCAGGCCGGCCGGGGGGGATAACAAGCAGTACTTC.

The chain recombines TRBV5-1 with TRBJ1-2; tentative D call: TRBD1 (5 bases). Trimming pared 7 bases from V and 1 base from J, leaving 11 bases between. CDR3 length: 13 amino acids. Germline V gives CDR1 SGHRS, CDR2 YFSETQ. CDR3 protein: CASGQGGNYGYTF. CDR3 nucleotide sequence: TGCGCCAGCGGCCAGGGAGGTAACTATGGCTACACCTTC.

The chain joins TRBV6-5 to TRBJ2-7; D gene unclear. CDR3 length equals 14 residues. V was trimmed by 6 bases and J by 0 bases, leaving 12 bases between them. Germline V CDR1 and CDR2: MNHEY, SVGAGI. CDR3 coding DNA: TGTGCCAGCAGGTACGGGCAGACCTCCTACGAGCAGTACTTC. Translation: CASRYGQTSYEQYF.

This clone was seen a handful of times. The chain uses TRBV4-2 and TRBJ1-1; D gene uncertain. The CDR3 is 15 residues long. The V and J ends lost 4 bases and 0 bases respectively, with 12 bases between them. CDR1 LGHNA and CDR2 YNFKEQ come from the germline V gene. The CDR3 DNA reads as TGTGCCAGCAGCCGGCCCGGGTTGGTGAACACTGAAGCTTTCTTT. Translation: CASSRPGLVNTEAFF.

Here the CDR3 reads CASSLNRLADNEQFF. The CDR3 DNA reads as TGTGCCAGCAGCTTAAATCGACTAGCGGACAATGAGCAGTTCTTC. V usage is TRBV11-2 and J usage is TRBJ2-1; 9 nucleotides agree with TRBD2. This CDR3 contains 15 residues. Germline assignment: CDR1 SGHAT and CDR2 FQNNGV. J was trimmed by 5 bases and V by 2 bases; bases with no gene match: 4.

DNA of the CDR3: TGTGCCAGCTCACCGGGGACAGGGGGAGATACGCAGTATTTT. Translation gives CASSPGTGGDTQYF. The V gene is TRBV18, the J gene TRBJ2-3; TRBD1 matches 11 bases. With V trimmed by 3 bases and J by 5 bases, 1 base remained unmatched. This CDR3 has 14 amino acids. Germline-derived CDR1 and CDR2 are KGHSH and LQKENI.